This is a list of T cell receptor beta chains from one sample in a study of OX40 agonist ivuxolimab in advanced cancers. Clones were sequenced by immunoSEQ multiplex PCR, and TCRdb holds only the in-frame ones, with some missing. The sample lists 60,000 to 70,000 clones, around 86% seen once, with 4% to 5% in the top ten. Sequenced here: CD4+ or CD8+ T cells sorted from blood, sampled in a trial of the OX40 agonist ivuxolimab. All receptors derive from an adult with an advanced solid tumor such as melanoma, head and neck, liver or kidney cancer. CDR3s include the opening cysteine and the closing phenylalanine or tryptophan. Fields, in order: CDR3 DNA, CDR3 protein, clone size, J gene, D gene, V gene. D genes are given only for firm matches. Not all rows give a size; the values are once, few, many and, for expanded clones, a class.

cdr3_nt: TGTGCCAGTATGCCGGGACAGACCTATGGCTACACCTTC; cdr3_aa: CASMPGQTYGYTF; clone_size: .; j_call: TRBJ1-2; d_call: TRBD1; v_call: TRBV19
cdr3_nt: TGTGCCAGTAGGACTAGCGGGAGTTCCGGGGAGCTGTTTTTT; cdr3_aa: CASRTSGSSGELFF; clone_size: few; j_call: TRBJ2-2; d_call: TRBD2; v_call: TRBV27
cdr3_nt: TGTGCCAGCAGCTTTCAAGGACAAGAGACCCAGTACTTC; cdr3_aa: CASSFQGQETQYF; clone_size: .; j_call: TRBJ2-5; d_call: .; v_call: TRBV5-5
cdr3_nt: TGCGCCAGCAGCTTGGCTCATGTAGCCACTGAAGCTTTCTTT; cdr3_aa: CASSLAHVATEAFF; clone_size: .; j_call: TRBJ1-1; d_call: .; v_call: TRBV5-1
cdr3_nt: TGTGCCAGCAGTTACTCGCATAGGGGACGGGAAGCTTTCTTT; cdr3_aa: CASSYSHRGREAFF; clone_size: .; j_call: TRBJ1-1; d_call: .; v_call: TRBV6-5
cdr3_nt: TGTGCCAGCTCGCTCGTAAAACCCCTAGGGCCCCAGCATTTT; cdr3_aa: CASSLVKPLGPQHF; clone_size: .; j_call: TRBJ1-5; d_call: .; v_call: TRBV18
cdr3_nt: TGTGCCAGCAGCCAATGGGGAGGGGAGACCCAGTACTTC; cdr3_aa: CASSQWGGETQYF; clone_size: .; j_call: TRBJ2-5; d_call: TRBD2; v_call: TRBV14
cdr3_nt: TGTGCCAGCTCACCTCTGGCGGATCAGCCCCAGCATTTT; cdr3_aa: CASSPLADQPQHF; clone_size: few; j_call: TRBJ1-5; d_call: .; v_call: TRBV18
cdr3_nt: TGCGCCAGCAGCCAAGATAACATACCCTCTGGGGCCAACGTCCTGACTTTC; cdr3_aa: CASSQDNIPSGANVLTF; clone_size: .; j_call: TRBJ2-6; d_call: .; v_call: TRBV4-3
cdr3_nt: TGTGCCAGCAGCCTAGCGGGGGGCGCAGAGACCCAGTACTTC; cdr3_aa: CASSLAGGAETQYF; clone_size: .; j_call: TRBJ2-5; d_call: TRBD2; v_call: TRBV9
cdr3_nt: TGTGCCAGCAGCCCAGGACTAGCGGGAGCTCACAATGAGCAGTTCTTC; cdr3_aa: CASSPGLAGAHNEQFF; clone_size: .; j_call: TRBJ2-1; d_call: TRBD2; v_call: TRBV11-2
cdr3_nt: TGTGCCAGCAGCTTCGGAAGGGACGAGAACACTGAAGCTTTCTTT; cdr3_aa: CASSFGRDENTEAFF; clone_size: .; j_call: TRBJ1-1; d_call: .; v_call: TRBV5-4
cdr3_nt: TGCGCCAGCAGCCAAGAACGGGGGGCTAACTATGGCTACACCTTC; cdr3_aa: CASSQERGANYGYTF; clone_size: .; j_call: TRBJ1-2; d_call: .; v_call: TRBV4-3
cdr3_nt: TGTGCCAGCAGCTTCACCGACAGGGGCCTTCCAGATACGCAGTATTTT; cdr3_aa: CASSFTDRGLPDTQYF; clone_size: .; j_call: TRBJ2-3; d_call: TRBD1; v_call: TRBV7-9
cdr3_nt: TGTGCCAGTAGTATGGGGACTAGCGGGGGAGGAGATACGCAGTATTTT; cdr3_aa: CASSMGTSGGGDTQYF; clone_size: .; j_call: TRBJ2-3; d_call: TRBD2; v_call: TRBV19
cdr3_nt: TGTGCCAGCAGCCAAGGACCCGGGACTAGCGGCACAGATACGCAGTATTTT; cdr3_aa: CASSQGPGTSGTDTQYF; clone_size: .; j_call: TRBJ2-3; d_call: TRBD2; v_call: TRBV4-2
cdr3_nt: TGTGCCTGGAGTGTCGGGGGGTACGAAAAACTGTTTTTT; cdr3_aa: CAWSVGGYEKLFF; clone_size: .; j_call: TRBJ1-4; d_call: .; v_call: TRBV30
cdr3_nt: TGCGCCAGCAGCTTGGAAGGAAACACCATATATTTT; cdr3_aa: CASSLEGNTIYF; clone_size: .; j_call: TRBJ1-3; d_call: .; v_call: TRBV5-1
cdr3_nt: TGTGCCAGCAGCCAAGCCTCGGGGAACACCATATATTTT; cdr3_aa: CASSQASGNTIYF; clone_size: .; j_call: TRBJ1-3; d_call: .; v_call: TRBV4-2
cdr3_nt: TGTGCCAGCACCCCTGACGCGGGAGGGCCCGGCGGGGAGCTGTTTTTT; cdr3_aa: CASTPDAGGPGGELFF; clone_size: .; j_call: TRBJ2-2; d_call: TRBD2; v_call: TRBV11-3
cdr3_nt: TGCGCCAGCAGCGATTTTGGGCGGTCCTACGAGCAGTACTTC; cdr3_aa: CASSDFGRSYEQYF; clone_size: .; j_call: TRBJ2-7; d_call: .; v_call: TRBV10-2
cdr3_nt: TGCGCCAGCAGCTCGGGACAGGGTTCCTACGAGCAGTACTTC; cdr3_aa: CASSSGQGSYEQYF; clone_size: .; j_call: TRBJ2-7; d_call: TRBD1; v_call: TRBV5-1
cdr3_nt: TGTGCCAGCAGCTTGGGTCTAGCGGGAGGCCTAGAGACCCAGTACTTC; cdr3_aa: CASSLGLAGGLETQYF; clone_size: .; j_call: TRBJ2-5; d_call: TRBD2; v_call: TRBV5-8
cdr3_nt: TGCGCCAGCAGTGAGAATGGAGAAAACATTCAGTACTTC; cdr3_aa: CASSENGENIQYF; clone_size: .; j_call: TRBJ2-4; d_call: .; v_call: TRBV10-1
cdr3_nt: TGCGCCAGCAGTCCCTTCCGCGCGGCGGGGGAGTACTTC; cdr3_aa: CASSPFRAAGEYF; clone_size: .; j_call: TRBJ2-7; d_call: TRBD2; v_call: TRBV5-1
cdr3_nt: TGTGCCAGCAGTGAACAGGGGTCGAGGGGGTTGACCCAGCATTTT; cdr3_aa: CASSEQGSRGLTQHF; clone_size: .; j_call: TRBJ1-5; d_call: .; v_call: TRBV2
cdr3_nt: TGTGCCAGCAGTTCGGCCCGGGCAGGGGAGCAGTTCTTC; cdr3_aa: CASSSARAGEQFF; clone_size: .; j_call: TRBJ2-1; d_call: .; v_call: TRBV28
cdr3_nt: TGTGCCAGCAGCTCGAGACTGGCACAGGAGGGGGAGACCCAGTACTTC; cdr3_aa: CASSSRLAQEGETQYF; clone_size: .; j_call: TRBJ2-5; d_call: .; v_call: TRBV11-2
cdr3_nt: TGTGCCAGCAGCCAAGAAACCTATAATTCACCCCTCCACTTT; cdr3_aa: CASSQETYNSPLHF; clone_size: .; j_call: TRBJ1-6; d_call: .; v_call: TRBV14